This TCR beta chain was identified in a study of blood T cell repertoires in COVID-19. Study-wide context: Acute and convalescent COVID-19 samples came from the United States, Italy and Spain. T cells, B-cell-depleted T cells, or PBMCs provided the cDNA or gDNA that served as material.

The authors' processing: Reference gene primers were amplified, and this amplification served to estimate nucleated cell counts. Profiled with immunoSEQ multiplex PCR; TCRdb holds only in-frame clones, not every one. V and J calls and clone size are given by that table; D and trimming were obtained from the DNA. The sample carries 200,000 or so clones, approximately 82% recorded once. This TCR derives from a human donor with acute or convalescent COVID-19. The donor label of this sample is uncertain. The sample taken for sequencing was peripheral blood.

For the CDR3, the DNA is TGTGCCAGCAGTTTAGGAGGACAGTCTTACTATGGCTACACCTTC. It is translated as CASSLGGQSYYGYTF. The chain carries TRBV27 and TRBJ1-2; a possible D gene is TRBD1 (6 bases). The germline gives CDR1 MNHEY, CDR2 SMNVEV (reference sequence). Between the trimmed V and J ends, which lost 2 bases and 3 bases, there was a span of 13 bases. This CDR3 has 15 amino acids.